The next 9 T cell receptor beta chains were all read from a single sample in a study of radiation and T cells in renal cell carcinoma. Generated by immunoSEQ multiplex PCR, the TCRdb table keeps only in-frame clones and is missing some. The table has approximately 150,000 clones, approximately 90% seen once. Time point reported: baseline pretreatment blood. Regarding treatment: 15 Gy SBRT to primary tumor, nephrectomy 4 weeks later. The sequences come from blood, collected from a patient whose treatment included radiotherapy and nephrectomy. These receptors all come from a woman aged 70-85 years with renal cell carcinoma.

The rearrangement uses TRBV7-2 and TRBJ2-5; 13 nucleotides match TRBD2. Germline V lookup: CDR1 SGHTA, CDR2 FQGNSA. The CDR3 is 16 residues long. Trimming removed 1 base from V and 6 bases from J; junction bases left unmatched: 5. The CDR3 DNA reads TGTGCCAGCAGCTTAGATAGACTAGCGGGGGGACAGACCCAGTACTTC. This sequence encodes CASSLDRLAGGQTQYF. Supplemented by reference TRBV7-2 and TRBJ2-5, the full variable domain reads GAGVSQSPSNKVTEKGKDVELRCDPISGHTALYWYRQSLGQGLEFLIYFQGNSAPDKSGLPSDRFSAERTGGSVSTLTIQRTQQEDSAVYLCASSLDRLAGGQTQYFGPGTRLLVL.

V is TRBV19 and J is TRBJ1-1; possibly TRBD1 for D (6 bases). The length of the CDR3 is 13 residues. Germline V gene lookup returns CDR1 LNHDA and CDR2 SQIVND (reference sequence). Trimming removed 10 bases from V and 5 bases from J, with 17 bases in between. CDR3 amino acids: CATRSRGGTEAFF. The CDR3 coding sequence is TGTGCCACCCGAAGCAGGGGCGGAACTGAAGCTTTCTTT.

The chain uses TRBV5-4 and TRBJ1-2; D not certain. CDR1 and CDR2 from the germline V gene are SGHNT and YYREEE (reference sequence). This CDR3 region has 13 residues. Trimming removed 2 bases from V and 0 bases from J, with 5 bases in between. The CDR3 reads CASSLDPNYGYTF. As DNA, the CDR3 is TGTGCCAGCAGCTTAGACCCTAACTATGGCTACACCTTC.

V is TRBV19 and J is TRBJ1-2; D is ambiguous. This CDR3 has 15 amino acids. Germline CDR1 LNHDA, CDR2 SQIVND (reference sequence). Trimming removed 3 bases at V and 4 bases at J, with 15 bases between. The CDR3 reads CASSIALEISYGYTF. CDR3 in DNA: TGTGCCAGTAGTATCGCTTTGGAAATTAGCTATGGCTACACCTTC.

The chain uses TRBV27 and TRBJ1-1; 11 nucleotides line up with TRBD1. This CDR3 is 19 amino acids long. CDR1 and CDR2 (germline): MNHEY, SMNVEV (reference sequence). Trimming cost V 2 bases and J 1 base; bases outside gene matches: 12. This CDR3 reads CASSLMVLDRGRGNTEAFF. CDR3 DNA sequence: TGTGCCAGCAGTTTAATGGTCCTGGACAGGGGGCGGGGGAACACTGAAGCTTTCTTT.

V is TRBV7-8 and J is TRBJ2-2; D ambiguous. The CDR3 covers 14 residues. The germline gives CDR1 SGHVS, CDR2 FQNEAQ. The V end lost 7 bases, the J end lost 5 bases, and 14 bases lay between the germline ends. The CDR3 reads CASTLERTTGELFF. CDR3 bases: TGTGCCAGCACCTTGGAGCGAACAACCGGGGAGCTGTTTTTT.

This chain uses TRBV5-5 with TRBJ2-3; D is ambiguous. The CDR3 covers 15 residues. V lost 1 base to trimming and J lost 0 bases, with 9 bases between them. Germline loops: CDR1 SGHKS, CDR2 YYEKEE (reference sequence). CDR3 coding DNA: TGTGCCAGCAGCTTGAACCCCCAAAGCACAGATACGCAGTATTTT. It codes for CASSLNPQSTDTQYF.

For the CDR3, the DNA is TGTGCCAGCAGTTCCCCTGTGTACAATGAGCAGTTCTTC. This encodes CASSSPVYNEQFF. V and J are TRBV6-5 and TRBJ2-1; D is unresolved. CDR3 length equals 13 residues. Trimming cost V 4 bases and J 4 bases, with 8 bases left between them. Germline V lookup: CDR1 MNHEY, CDR2 SVGAGI.

The J gene is TRBJ1-2, the V gene TRBV9; D not resolved. The CDR3 is 15 residues long. CDR1 SGDLS and CDR2 YYNGEE come from the germline V gene. V lost 0 bases and J lost 0, with 9 bases in between. CDR3 sequence (DNA): TGTGCCAGCAGCGTAGCTAACTCAGCTAACTATGGCTACACCTTC. It is translated as CASSVANSANYGYTF.